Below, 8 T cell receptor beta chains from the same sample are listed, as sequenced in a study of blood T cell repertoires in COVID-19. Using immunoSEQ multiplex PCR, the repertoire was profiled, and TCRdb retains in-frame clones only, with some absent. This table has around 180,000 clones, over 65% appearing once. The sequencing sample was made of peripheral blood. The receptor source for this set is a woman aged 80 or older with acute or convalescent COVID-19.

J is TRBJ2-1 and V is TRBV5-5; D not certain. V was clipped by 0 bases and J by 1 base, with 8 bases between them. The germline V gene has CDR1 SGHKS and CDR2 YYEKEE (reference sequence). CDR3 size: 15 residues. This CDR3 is CASSLGATSYNEQFF. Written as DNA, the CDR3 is TGTGCCAGCAGCTTGGGGGCAACGTCCTACAATGAGCAGTTCTTC. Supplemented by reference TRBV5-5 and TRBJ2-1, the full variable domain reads DAGVTQSPTHLIKTRGQQVTLRCSPISGHKSVSWYQQVLGQGPQFIFQYYEKEERGRGNFPDRFSARQFPNYSSELNVNALLLGDSALYLCASSLGATSYNEQFFGPGTRLTVL.

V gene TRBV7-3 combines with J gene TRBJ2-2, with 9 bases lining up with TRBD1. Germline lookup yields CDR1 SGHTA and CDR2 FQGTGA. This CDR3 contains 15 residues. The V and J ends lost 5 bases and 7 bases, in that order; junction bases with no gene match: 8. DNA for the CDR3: TGTGCCAGCAGCAAACAGGGGGCGAGGGTCGGGGAGCTGTTTTTT. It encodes CASSKQGARVGELFF.

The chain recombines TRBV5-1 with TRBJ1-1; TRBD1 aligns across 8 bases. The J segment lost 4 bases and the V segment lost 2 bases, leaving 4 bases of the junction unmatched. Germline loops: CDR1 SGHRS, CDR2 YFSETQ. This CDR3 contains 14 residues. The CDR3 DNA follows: TGCGCCAGCAGCTTACTTACAGGGGGCACTGAAGCTTTCTTT. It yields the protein CASSLLTGGTEAFF.

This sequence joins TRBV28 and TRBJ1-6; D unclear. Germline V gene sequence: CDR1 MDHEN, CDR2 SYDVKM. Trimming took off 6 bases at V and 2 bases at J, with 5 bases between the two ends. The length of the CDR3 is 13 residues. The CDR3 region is CASRYTYNSPLHF. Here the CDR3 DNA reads TGTGCCAGCAGATACACCTATAATTCACCCCTCCACTTT.

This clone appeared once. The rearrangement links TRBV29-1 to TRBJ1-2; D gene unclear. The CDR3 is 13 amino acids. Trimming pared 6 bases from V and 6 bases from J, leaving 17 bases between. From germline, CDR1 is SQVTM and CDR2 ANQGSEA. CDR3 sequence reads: CSVPSSRRDGYTF. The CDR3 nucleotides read TGCAGCGTCCCATCTTCGAGGCGGGATGGCTACACCTTC.

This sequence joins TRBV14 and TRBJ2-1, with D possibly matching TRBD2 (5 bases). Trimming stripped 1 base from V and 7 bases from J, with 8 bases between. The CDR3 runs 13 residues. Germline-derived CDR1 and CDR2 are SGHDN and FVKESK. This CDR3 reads CASSQGGPNEQFF. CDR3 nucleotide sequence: TGTGCCAGCAGCCAAGGAGGGCCGAATGAGCAGTTCTTC.

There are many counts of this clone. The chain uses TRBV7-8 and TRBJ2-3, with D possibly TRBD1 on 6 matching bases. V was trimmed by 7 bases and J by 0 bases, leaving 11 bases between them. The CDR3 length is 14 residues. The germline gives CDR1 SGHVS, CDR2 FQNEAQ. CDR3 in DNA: TGTGCCAGCACCCCGGACAGTAGCACAGATACGCAGTATTTT. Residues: CASTPDSSTDTQYF.

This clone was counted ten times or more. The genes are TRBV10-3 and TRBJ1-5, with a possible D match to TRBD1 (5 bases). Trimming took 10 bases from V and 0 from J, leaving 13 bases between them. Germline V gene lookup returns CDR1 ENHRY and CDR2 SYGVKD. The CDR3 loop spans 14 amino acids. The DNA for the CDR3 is TGTGCCACCCGGGGGGGAAATAGCAATCAGCCCCAGCATTTT. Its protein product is CATRGGNSNQPQHF.